Below, 19 T cell receptor beta chains from the same sample are listed, as sequenced in a study of CXCR3-negative and CXCR3-positive naive CD8 T cells. Whole-study results and caveats: The study found more hydrophobic TRB CDR3s in CXCR3-positive naive cells than in CXCR3-negative naive cells.

These receptors have no known antigen. The method, 5' RACE with UMI labels, was used to prepare the TRB cDNA libraries. TCRdb reprocessed the 5' RACE reads, keeping one entry per CDR3 protein, no DNA. The sample data list about 120,000 distinct CDR3 sequences. What was sequenced was naive CXCR3+ CD8+ T cells from blood. Subset given: CD45RO-CCR7+CD27+CD95- naive CD8+ T cells expressing CXCR3 (TNR3+). These receptors were taken from a human donor in good health. Some clones in this sample may be carry-over from other donors' samples.

The CDR3 region is CASRPGTSSSYNEQFF. The V call is TRBV6-1, the J call TRBJ2-1; TCRdb selects TRBD2, and the lack of DNA leaves this call unchecked. The CDR3 runs 16 residues. Per germline, CDR1 MNHNS and CDR2 SASEGT.

The chain is built from TRBV19 and TRBJ1-1. This CDR3 region has 11 residues. Germline V gene data show CDR1 as LNHDA and CDR2 as SQIVND (reference sequence). This CDR3 reads CASSSFTEAFF.

V and J are TRBV23-1 and TRBJ2-7; TCRdb calls TRBD1, which cannot be checked without DNA. TRBV23-1 is recorded as an ORF, its role being uncertain. This CDR3 has 14 amino acids. The CDR3 protein is CASSPPGHLRGQYF.

The V and J genes are TRBV5-1 and TRBJ2-7; TCRdb indicates TRBD1, and absent DNA this call remains unverified. Germline V gene data show CDR1 as SGHRS and CDR2 as YFSETQ. The CDR3 runs 16 residues. CDR3 protein: CASSLIQGEASYEQYF.

The V call is TRBV5-6, the J call TRBJ2-7; as DNA is missing, the TRBD1 call by TCRdb cannot be tested. Germline lookup yields CDR1 SGHDT and CDR2 YYEEEE. There are 16 residues in the CDR3. The CDR3 loop is CASSLFLPGASYEQYF.

V and J are TRBV7-3 and TRBJ2-7. The germline gives CDR1 SGHTA, CDR2 FQGTGA. This CDR3 is built from 15 residues. The CDR3 reads CASSPNLGRSYEQYF. Based on the CDR3 plus reference TRBV7-3 and TRBJ2-7, the full variable domain is GAGVSQTPSNKVTEKGKYVELRCDPISGHTALYWYRQSLGQGPEFLIYFQGTGAADDSGLPNDRFFAVRPEGSVSTLKIQRTERGDSAVYLCASSPNLGRSYEQYFGPGTRLTVT.

This chain's CDR3 is CASSPGPAEPSYGYTF. The J gene is TRBJ1-2, the V gene TRBV4-3. Germline lookup yields CDR1 LGHNA and CDR2 YSLEER. The CDR3 has 16 amino acids.

The chain couples TRBV9 to TRBJ2-7; the D call from TCRdb, TRBD2, cannot be confirmed without DNA. CDR1 and CDR2 (germline): SGDLS, YYNGEE. The length of the CDR3 is 16 residues. This CDR3 reads CASSPSGRAFEYEQYF.

This chain uses TRBV7-3 with TRBJ2-2. This CDR3 spans 12 amino acids. Germline V gene sequence: CDR1 SGHTA, CDR2 FQGTGA. This CDR3 reads CASSLEDGELFF.

The genes are TRBV6-2 or TRBV6-3 and TRBJ2-5; TCRdb's D call of TRBD1 is untestable without DNA. CDR1 and CDR2 (germline): MNHEY, SVGEGT. CDR3 length equals 14 residues. The CDR3: CASSYGRGQETQYF.

The CDR3 reads CAISESDNTGELFF. The V call is TRBV10-3, the J call TRBJ2-2. This CDR3 has 14 amino acids. Germline loops: CDR1 ENHRY, CDR2 SYGVKD.

The genes are TRBV4-1 and TRBJ2-2; lacking DNA, the TRBD2 call made by TCRdb goes unchecked. Germline V CDR1 and CDR2: MGHRA, YSYEKL. The CDR3 runs to 16 residues. CDR3 amino acids: CASTPGPAGDTGELFF.

The chain recombines TRBV7-9 with TRBJ2-3; there is no DNA to check the TCRdb D call of TRBD2. The germline gives CDR1 SEHNR, CDR2 FQNEAQ (reference sequence). This CDR3 has 18 amino acids. This CDR3 is CASSFSPVASGMADTQYF.

CDR3 sequence reads: CASSEALRSQYGYTF. This rearrangement joins TRBV2 to TRBJ1-2. Germline assignment: CDR1 SNHLY and CDR2 FYNNEI. The CDR3 sequence is 15 residues long.

V gene TRBV7-8 combines with J gene TRBJ1-1; TCRdb outputs TRBD1, but without DNA this stays unchecked. This CDR3 comprises 16 residues. CDR1 SGHVS and CDR2 FQNEAQ come from the germline V gene. CDR3 sequence reads: CASSPEGRGPNTEAFF.

This rearrangement joins TRBV19 to TRBJ2-2; TCRdb designates TRBD2, a call that cannot be tested without DNA. Germline assignment: CDR1 LNHDA and CDR2 SQIVND (reference sequence). The CDR3 is 18 amino acids. The CDR3 spells CASSIALAGVSNTGELFF.

This chain links TRBV29-1 with TRBJ2-1; the TCRdb D gene call, TRBD2, has no DNA to confirm it. CDR1 SQVTM and CDR2 ANQGSEA come from the germline V gene. This CDR3 region has 15 residues. CDR3 region: CSVEDPSGLYNEQFF.

The chain is built from TRBV2 and TRBJ2-1; there is no DNA to check the TCRdb D call of TRBD2. The CDR3 runs to 15 residues. The germline gives CDR1 SNHLY, CDR2 FYNNEI. The CDR3 sequence is CASSVAGAVTGEQFF.

This chain joins TRBV27 and TRBJ2-4; TCRdb's D call, TRBD2, is unchecked because there is no DNA. The CDR3 is 17 amino acids. Germline CDR1 is MNHEY and CDR2 is SMNVEV (reference sequence). CDR3 sequence: CASSQWGTSIAKNIQYF.